In its sample, the clone carrying this TCR beta chain was seen a few times. The antigen is undetermined. The data are from a study of vaccination and CD4 T cells after COVID-19. Whole-study context: Overlapping SARS-CoV-2, HCoV-NL63, HCoV-OC43 and HCoV-229E spike peptides were used to stimulate cells.

Trimming removed 5 bases at V and 3 bases at J, with 14 bases between. The CDR3 length is 15 residues. Germline V CDR1 and CDR2: LNHNV, YYDKDF (reference sequence). Treatment of the sample: approximately nine-day PBMC culture with coronavirus spike peptide pools or control peptides (ViraFEST assay). Once obtained from cultured CD4+ T cells, the DNA was sequenced using the Oncomine TCR Beta short-read assay. TCRdb recomputed calls from the PCR reads with MiXCR, one row per CDR3 protein. The table has about 19,000 distinct CDR3 sequences, roughly 48% seen once. Here the sequenced sample was CD4+ T cells from blood, cultured in vitro, taken before SARS-CoV-2 vaccination. The chain recombines TRBV15 with TRBJ1-5; D is unresolved. This TCR was recovered from a human donor who had recovered from COVID-19. The CDR3 nucleotides are TGTGCCACCAGCTCCACCCCGCAGATCAATCAGCCCCAGCATTTT. Translating gives CATSSTPQINQPQHF.